The 9 T cell receptor beta chains below come from one sample, sequenced in a study of shared clonotypes between healthy human individuals. Repertoires were generated with immunoSEQ multiplex PCR, while TCRdb's copy carries only in-frame clones and drops some. This sample carries over 2 million clones, around 92% of them seen once, and the ten largest clones take approximately 0.41%. The sequencing input was naive CD4+ T cells from PBMCs. This sample's subset: CD45RA+ positively selected. Every receptor here comes from a man aged 18-30 years in good health. Some clones in this sample may be carry-over from other donors' samples.

This chain links TRBV30 with TRBJ1-3; D not certain. Trimming pared 2 bases from V and 1 base from J, leaving 12 bases between. Germline V gene data show CDR1 as GTSNPN and CDR2 as SVGIG (reference sequence). There are 15 residues in the CDR3. The CDR3 sequence is CAWSPYTGSGNTIYF. CDR3 bases: TGTGCCTGGAGTCCATACACGGGGTCTGGAAACACCATATATTTT. Drawing the rest from reference TRBV30 and TRBJ1-3, the complete variable domain is SQTIHQWPATLVQPVGSPLSLECTVEGTSNPNLYWYRQAAGRGLQLLFYSVGIGQISSEVPQNLSASRPQDRQFILSSKKLLLSDSGFYLCAWSPYTGSGNTIYFGEGSWLTVV.

The V call is TRBV5-4, the J call TRBJ2-5; D is unresolved. The CDR3 length is 14 residues. V shed 1 base and J shed 4 bases, with 11 bases lying between them. Germline assignment: CDR1 SGHNT and CDR2 YYREEE (reference sequence). The chain's CDR3 is CASSLWALGETQYF. CDR3 nucleotide sequence: TGTGCCAGCAGCTTGTGGGCCCTAGGAGAGACCCAGTACTTC.

The genes are TRBV5-1 and TRBJ1-1; a weak D match, TRBD1 (6 bases). From germline, CDR1 is SGHRS and CDR2 YFSETQ. This CDR3 comprises 14 residues. Trimming stripped 3 bases from V and 2 bases from J, with 11 bases between. In nucleotides, the CDR3 is TGCGCCAGCAGCTCCAACAGGGTAAACACTGAAGCTTTCTTT. Its translation is CASSSNRVNTEAFF.

The chain uses TRBV19 and TRBJ1-1; D is undetermined. CDR1 is LNHDA, CDR2 SQIVND, per germline (reference sequence). The CDR3 runs 17 residues. V lost 8 bases and J 0 bases, leaving 22 bases between the germline ends. CDR3 nucleotide sequence: TGTGCCAGTCGAATTGGAGGAGGACGGGCGATGAACACTGAAGCTTTCTTT. Translating it yields CASRIGGGRAMNTEAFF.

This chain connects TRBV9 to TRBJ2-5, with 7 bases identical to TRBD2. The V gene's germline CDR1 is SGDLS and CDR2 YYNGEE. Trimming at V came to 4 bases and at J to 9 bases, leaving 12 bases not matched to a gene. There are 14 residues in the CDR3. The CDR3 here is CASSFDPGLPAQYF. The CDR3 region has the DNA TGTGCCAGCAGCTTTGATCCGGGACTACCGGCCCAGTACTTC.

The rearrangement uses TRBV18 and TRBJ1-5; 8 nucleotides match TRBD1. V lost 3 bases, J lost 7 bases, and 8 bases stayed unmatched. The V gene's germline CDR1 is KGHSH and CDR2 LQKENI. This CDR3 comprises 15 residues. The CDR3 DNA sequence: TGTGCCAGCTCACCCCAAGGACAGGGTGGCCAGCCCCAGCATTTT. Its protein product is CASSPQGQGGQPQHF.

This chain connects TRBV2 to TRBJ2-2, with D possibly being TRBD1 or TRBD2 (5 bases each). V gave up 4 bases and J gave up 1 base, with 10 bases separating them. The CDR3 is made up of 15 amino acids. Germline V gives CDR1 SNHLY, CDR2 FYNNEI. The CDR3 region is CASSGEGRNTGELFF. CDR3 DNA sequence: TGTGCCAGCAGTGGTGAGGGGAGGAACACCGGGGAGCTGTTTTTT.

Comment on this clone: This sample includes further DNA sequences coding for the same CDR3. The chain employs TRBV28 and TRBJ1-5; 7 bases align to TRBD1. In germline, CDR1 is MDHEN, CDR2 SYDVKM. The CDR3 runs 13 residues. V lost 6 bases and J lost 7; bases outside the gene matches: 6. Written as DNA, the CDR3 is TGTGCCAGCAGCCGACAGGGAGGACAGCCCCAGCATTTT. It encodes CASSRQGGQPQHF.

This clone was recorded once. The gene calls are TRBV6-6 and TRBJ2-7; TRBD1 matches at 7 bases. This CDR3 contains 14 residues. Germline CDR1 MNHNY, CDR2 SVGAGI (reference sequence). Trimming removed 6 bases from V and 3 bases from J; junction bases left unmatched: 8. The CDR3 region has the DNA TGTGCCAGCAGGCCCGGGACAGTAAACTACGAGCAGTACTTC. Protein sequence: CASRPGTVNYEQYF.